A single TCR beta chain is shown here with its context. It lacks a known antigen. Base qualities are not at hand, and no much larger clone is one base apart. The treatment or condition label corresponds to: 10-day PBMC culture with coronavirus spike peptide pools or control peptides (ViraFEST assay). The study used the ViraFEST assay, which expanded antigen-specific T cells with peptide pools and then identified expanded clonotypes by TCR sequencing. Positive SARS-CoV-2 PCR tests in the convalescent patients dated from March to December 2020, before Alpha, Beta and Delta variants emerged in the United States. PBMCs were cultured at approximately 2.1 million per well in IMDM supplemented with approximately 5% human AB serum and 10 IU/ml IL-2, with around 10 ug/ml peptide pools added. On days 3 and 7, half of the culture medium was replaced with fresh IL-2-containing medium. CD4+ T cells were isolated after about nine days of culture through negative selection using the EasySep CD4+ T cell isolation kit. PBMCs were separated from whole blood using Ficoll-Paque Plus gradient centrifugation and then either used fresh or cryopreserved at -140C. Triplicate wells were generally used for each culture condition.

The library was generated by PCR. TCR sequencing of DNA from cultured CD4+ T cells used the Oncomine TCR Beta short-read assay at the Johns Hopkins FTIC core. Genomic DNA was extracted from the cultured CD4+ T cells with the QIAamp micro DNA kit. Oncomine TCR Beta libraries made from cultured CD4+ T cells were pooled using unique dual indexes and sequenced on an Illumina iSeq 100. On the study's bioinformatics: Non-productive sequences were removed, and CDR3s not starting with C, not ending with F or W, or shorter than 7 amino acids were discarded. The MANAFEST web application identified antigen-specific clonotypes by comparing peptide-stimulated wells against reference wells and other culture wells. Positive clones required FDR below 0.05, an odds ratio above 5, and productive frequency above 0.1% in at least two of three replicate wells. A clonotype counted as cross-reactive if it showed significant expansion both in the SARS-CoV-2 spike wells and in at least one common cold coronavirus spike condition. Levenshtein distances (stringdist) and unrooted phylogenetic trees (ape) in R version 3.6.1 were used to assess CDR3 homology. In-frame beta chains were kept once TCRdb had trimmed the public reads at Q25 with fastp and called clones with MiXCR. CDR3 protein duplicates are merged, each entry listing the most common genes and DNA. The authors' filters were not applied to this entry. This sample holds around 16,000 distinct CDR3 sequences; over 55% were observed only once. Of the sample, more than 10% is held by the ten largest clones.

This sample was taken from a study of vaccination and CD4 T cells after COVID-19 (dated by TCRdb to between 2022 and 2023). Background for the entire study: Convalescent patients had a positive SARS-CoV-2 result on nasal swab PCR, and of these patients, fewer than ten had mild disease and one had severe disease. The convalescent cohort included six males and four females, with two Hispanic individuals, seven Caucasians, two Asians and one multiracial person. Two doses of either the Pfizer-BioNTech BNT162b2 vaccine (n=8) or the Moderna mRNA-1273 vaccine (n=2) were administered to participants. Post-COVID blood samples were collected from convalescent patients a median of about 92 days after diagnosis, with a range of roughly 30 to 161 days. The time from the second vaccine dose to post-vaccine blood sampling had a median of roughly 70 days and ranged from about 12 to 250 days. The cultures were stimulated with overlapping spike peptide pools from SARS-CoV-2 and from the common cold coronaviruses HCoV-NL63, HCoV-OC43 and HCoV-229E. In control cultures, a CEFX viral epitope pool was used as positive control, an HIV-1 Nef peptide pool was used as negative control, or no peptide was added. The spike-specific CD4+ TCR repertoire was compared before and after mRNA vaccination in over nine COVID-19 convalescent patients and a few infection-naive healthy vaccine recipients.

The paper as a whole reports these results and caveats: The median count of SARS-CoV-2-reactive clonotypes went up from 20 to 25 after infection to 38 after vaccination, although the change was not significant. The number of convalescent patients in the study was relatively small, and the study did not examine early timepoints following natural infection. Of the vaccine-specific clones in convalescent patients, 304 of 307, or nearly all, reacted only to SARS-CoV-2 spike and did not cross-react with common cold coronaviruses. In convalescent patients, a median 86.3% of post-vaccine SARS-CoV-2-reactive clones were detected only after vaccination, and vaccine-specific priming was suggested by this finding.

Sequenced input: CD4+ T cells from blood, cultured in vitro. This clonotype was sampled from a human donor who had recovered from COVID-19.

The CDR3 has the sequence CASSGAGGMLAKNIQYF. The DNA reads as follows: TGTGCCAGCAGTGGGGCAGGGGGTATGTTAGCCAAAAACATTCAGTACTTC. The chain is encoded by TRBV6-2 or TRBV6-3 joined to TRBJ2-4; 7 bases in the junction line up with TRBD1. From a lookup of the germline V gene, CDR1 and CDR2 are MNHEY and SVGEGT. After removal of 5 bases from V and 0 bases from J, the junction retains 10 bases not matched to a gene. The CDR3 sequence holds 17 residues, the cysteine and phenylalanine included. Left in the record is the CDR3 DNA by itself, 51 bases read in frame from the first base.